The 28 T cell receptor beta chains below come from one sample, sequenced in a study of CD8 T cells in ankylosing spondylitis. TCRdb passed the 5' RACE reads through MiXCR, listing each CDR3 protein once. The sample records fewer than 130,000 distinct CDR3 sequences, 20% to 30% being singletons. Sequencing was done on a sample of synovial fluid, either unsorted or a sorted T cell fraction (not recorded which). The source is a male donor with ankylosing spondylitis.

V usage is TRBV7-8 and J usage is TRBJ2-5, with 9 bases matching TRBD1. The CDR3 totals 16 residues. V trimming: 5 bases; J trimming: 2 bases; junction bases outside the gene matches: 9. Per germline, CDR1 SGHVS and CDR2 FQNEAQ. In nucleotides, the CDR3 is TGTGCCAGCAGCAAGCAGACAGGGGGTTCTCAAGAGACCCAGTACTTC. Its translation is CASSKQTGGSQETQYF.

The table lists this clonotype with a few counts. Mismatch with germline at one junction end may stem from a read error. This chain links TRBV28 with TRBJ2-5, with D unresolved. CDR3 length: 14 amino acids. Germline loops: CDR1 MDHEN, CDR2 SYDVKM. The CDR3 here is CASRLSGPRETQYF. The CDR3 nucleotides are TGTGCCAGCAGATTATCCGGGCCGCGAGAGACCCAGTACTTC.

The chain uses TRBV11-2 and TRBJ1-2, with TRBD1 as a possible D gene (5 bases). The germline V gene encodes CDR1 SGHAT and CDR2 FQNNGV. V shed 5 bases and J shed 2 bases, with 12 bases lying between them. This CDR3 is built from 14 residues. The CDR3 reads CASSVWGDNYGYTF. CDR3 nucleotides: TGTGCCAGCAGCGTTTGGGGGGACAACTATGGCTACACCTTC.

This clonotype occurred a few times. V and J are TRBV7-2 and TRBJ2-1, with TRBD2 identical over 14 bases. The V segment lost 5 bases and the J segment 9 bases; nucleotides outside the gene matches: 6. CDR3 length equals 15 residues. Germline CDR1 and CDR2: SGHTA and FQGNSA. The chain's CDR3 is CASSRTSGRSLEQFF. CDR3 DNA sequence: TGTGCCAGCAGCCGGACTAGCGGGAGGTCTCTTGAGCAGTTCTTC.

This clonotype was detected ten times or more. The V and J genes are TRBV12-3 or TRBV12-4 and TRBJ2-2, with 9 bases that match TRBD1. The J segment lost 0 bases and the V segment lost 7 bases, leaving 3 bases of the junction unmatched. The CDR3 has 15 amino acids. The CDR3 DNA reads TGTGCCAGCACCCGGACAGGGGCGAACACCGGGGAGCTGTTTTTT. It is translated as CASTRTGANTGELFF.

The gene calls are TRBV5-1 and TRBJ2-1; 8 nucleotides agree with TRBD2. The CDR3 is 14 amino acids. Per germline, CDR1 SGHRS and CDR2 YFSETQ. The junction had 3 bases not matched to a gene; V was cut back by 0 bases and J by 7 bases. CDR3 DNA: TGCGCCAGCAGCTTGGCGGGAGGGGGAAATGAGCAGTTCTTC. This gives the protein CASSLAGGGNEQFF. Supplemented by reference TRBV5-1 and TRBJ2-1, the full variable domain reads KAGVTQTPRYLIKTRGQQVTLSCSPISGHRSVSWYQQTPGQGLQFLFEYFSETQRNKGNFPGRFSGRQFSNSRSEMNVSTLELGDSALYLCASSLAGGGNEQFFGPGTRLTVL.

The chain uses TRBV5-1 and TRBJ1-1; TRBD1 matches at 10 bases. There are 16 residues in the CDR3. Losses at the gene ends were 4 bases for V and 1 base for J; bases not matched to a gene: 7. The germline V gene has CDR1 SGHRS and CDR2 YFSETQ. For the CDR3, the DNA is TGCGCCAGCAGCGGGGGACAGGGGTATCGGAACACTGAAGCTTTCTTT. Translated: CASSGGQGYRNTEAFF. Together with reference TRBV5-1 and TRBJ1-1, the CDR3 gives the full variable domain: KAGVTQTPRYLIKTRGQQVTLSCSPISGHRSVSWYQQTPGQGLQFLFEYFSETQRNKGNFPGRFSGRQFSNSRSEMNVSTLELGDSALYLCASSGGQGYRNTEAFFGQGTRLTVV.

The chain joins TRBV24-1 to TRBJ2-1, with no clear D. The V gene's germline CDR1 is KGHDR and CDR2 SFDVKD. V lost 1 base, J lost 2 bases, and 11 bases lay in between. CDR3 size: 16 residues. The CDR3 DNA reads as TGTGCCACCAGTGATTTTAAGACGGACGCCTACAATGAGCAGTTCTTC. Protein product: CATSDFKTDAYNEQFF.

This clonotype has only a few counts. This sequence joins TRBV20-1 and TRBJ1-2; D is perhaps TRBD1 (5 bases). Germline CDR1 reads DFQATT; CDR2 reads SNEGSKA (reference sequence). The CDR3 is made up of 13 amino acids. V dropped 0 bases and J dropped 11 bases, with 16 bases sitting between them. The CDR3 DNA is TGCAGTGCTAGAGATAAGGCAGGGAGTGGATACACCTTC. It yields the protein CSARDKAGSGYTF.

The CDR3 loop is CASSQESWRTEAFF. The CDR3 nucleotides are TGTGCCAGCAGCCAAGAAAGTTGGAGAACTGAAGCTTTCTTT. The chain is built from TRBV3-1 and TRBJ1-1, with D unclear. Trimming took 0 bases from V and 5 from J, leaving 10 bases between them. The length of the CDR3 is 14 residues. Germline-derived CDR1 and CDR2 are LGHDT and YNNKEL (reference sequence).

This clonotype has a handful of counts. The J gene is TRBJ2-3, the V gene TRBV24-1; tentatively, D is TRBD1 (6 bases). The CDR3 is made up of 15 amino acids. Germline-derived CDR1 and CDR2 are KGHDR and SFDVKD. Deletions cut 7 bases from V and 4 bases from J, with 17 bases between. CDR3 nucleotide sequence: TGTGCCACCAGCAATACGGGACATAATCCAGATACGCAGTATTTT. It codes for CATSNTGHNPDTQYF.

In its sample, this clonotype was seen a few times. The chain couples TRBV20-1 to TRBJ2-1, with D possibly being TRBD2 (5 bases). The germline V gene has CDR1 DFQATT and CDR2 SNEGSKA (reference sequence). Trimming shortened V by 5 bases and J by 3 bases, and 14 bases separated the two germline ends. This CDR3 contains 14 residues. The CDR3 here is CSADDTGSYNEQFF. CDR3 nucleotides: TGCAGTGCTGATGACACGGGGAGCTACAATGAGCAGTTCTTC.

This clonotype showed up just a few times. The chain combines TRBV5-1 with TRBJ2-1, with TRBD2 matching over 8 bases. V shed 4 bases and J 0 bases; nucleotides not matched to a gene: 9. CDR1 and CDR2 (germline): SGHRS, YFSETQ. This CDR3 comprises 17 residues. This CDR3 reads CASSPRTSGSSYNEQFF. CDR3 bases: TGCGCCAGCAGCCCGCGAACTAGCGGTAGCTCCTACAATGAGCAGTTCTTC.

The sample holds many counts of this clonotype. The chain employs TRBV7-2 and TRBJ2-3; TRBD2 matches at 7 bases. V lost 1 base and J lost 5; bases outside the gene matches: 3. CDR1 is SGHTA, CDR2 FQGNSA, per germline. This CDR3 region has 14 residues. The CDR3 nucleotides read TGTGCCAGCAGCTTAGGACTAGCTGGAGATACGCAGTATTTT. Translating it yields CASSLGLAGDTQYF.

The J gene is TRBJ2-1, the V gene TRBV9; 7 bases line up with TRBD2. The CDR3 runs 15 residues. J lost 3 bases, V lost 0 bases, and 3 bases had no gene match. Germline loops: CDR1 SGDLS, CDR2 YYNGEE. The CDR3 spells CASSVDGGNYNEQFF. CDR3 coding DNA: TGTGCCAGCAGCGTAGACGGGGGGAACTACAATGAGCAGTTCTTC.

This clonotype was counted only a few times. The gene calls are TRBV12-3 or TRBV12-4 and TRBJ1-5, with D possibly being TRBD1 (5 bases). CDR3 length: 14 amino acids. V shed 3 bases and J shed 5 bases, with 11 bases lying between them. The CDR3 here is CASSLGTWDQPQHF. In DNA, the CDR3 is TGTGCCAGCAGTTTGGGGACCTGGGATCAGCCCCAGCATTTT.

This clonotype turned up a few times. The chain is built from TRBV12-3 or TRBV12-4 and TRBJ1-3; D remains ambiguous. The CDR3 sequence is 14 residues long. The V end was cut by 6 bases, the J end by 0 bases, with 9 bases between. This chain's CDR3 is CASRRASSGNTIYF. In DNA, the CDR3 is TGTGCCAGCAGACGGGCCTCCTCTGGAAACACCATATATTTT.

In its sample, this clonotype was seen a few times. This rearrangement joins TRBV20-1 to TRBJ1-2; unclear D gene. Germline CDR1 and CDR2: DFQATT and SNEGSKA (reference sequence). This CDR3 contains 15 residues. The V and J ends lost 0 bases and 3 bases respectively, with 14 bases between them. The CDR3 DNA reads as TGCAGTGCTAGAGATCGTGTCCGTGGAGACTATGGCTACACCTTC. Protein product: CSARDRVRGDYGYTF.

This clonotype appeared a few times. The genes are TRBV7-8 and TRBJ1-4, with D possibly being TRBD1 (5 bases). This CDR3 contains 13 residues. Trimming took 5 bases from V and 8 from J, leaving 12 bases between them. CDR1 and CDR2 from the germline V gene are SGHVS and FQNEAQ. CDR3 bases: TGTGCCAGCAGCAGGGGCCATGGAGAAAAACTGTTTTTT. This sequence encodes CASSRGHGEKLFF.

Only a few counts were recorded for this clonotype. The V and J genes are TRBV9 and TRBJ1-6, with D possibly being TRBD1 (5 bases). Germline values: CDR1 SGDLS, CDR2 YYNGEE. V lost 7 bases and J lost 7, with 18 bases in between. The CDR3 spans 15 residues. In DNA, the CDR3 is TGTGCCAGCCGATCCTCAGCAGGGAGGAATTCACCCCTCCACTTT. Its protein product is CASRSSAGRNSPLHF. The full variable domain, completed using reference TRBV9 and TRBJ1-6, is DSGVTQTPKHLITATGQRVTLRCSPRSGDLSVYWYQQSLDQGLQFLIQYYNGEERAKGNILERFSAQQFPDLHSELNLSSLELGDSALYFCASRSSAGRNSPLHFGNGTRLTVT.

This clonotype was observed at least ten times. J is TRBJ1-1 and V is TRBV27; D is undetermined. V was trimmed by 5 bases and J by 1 base, leaving 20 bases between them. The CDR3 consists of 17 residues. Germline loops: CDR1 MNHEY, CDR2 SMNVEV (reference sequence). The CDR3 DNA reads as TGTGCCAGCAGTAAGGCAGCGCCAGGTAGACCGAACACTGAAGCTTTCTTT. Translated, it gives CASSKAAPGRPNTEAFF.

In this sample, this clonotype turned up a few times. The chain employs TRBV14 and TRBJ2-1, with unresolved D. The CDR3 is made up of 13 amino acids. Germline assignment: CDR1 SGHDN and CDR2 FVKESK. V lost 4 bases and J 4 bases, leaving 8 bases between the germline ends. CDR3 DNA sequence: TGTGCCAGCAGCCCGACGGATTACAATGAGCAGTTCTTC. Translating it yields CASSPTDYNEQFF.

The chain is built from TRBV6-1 and TRBJ2-3, with TRBD2 matching over 12 bases. Germline V gene data show CDR1 as MNHNS and CDR2 as SASEGT. The V segment lost 8 bases and the J segment 4 bases; nucleotides outside the gene matches: 4. CDR3 length equals 14 residues. Here the CDR3 DNA reads TGTGCCAGCCTCGGACTAGCGGGATCAGATACGCAGTATTTT. This codes for CASLGLAGSDTQYF.

The V call is TRBV10-1, the J call TRBJ1-1, with 9 bases identical to TRBD1. The germline V gene has CDR1 WNHNN and CDR2 SYGVQD (reference sequence). The V gene end was trimmed by 3 bases and the J gene end by 3 bases; junction bases not matched to a gene: 2. The CDR3 sequence is 14 residues long. CDR3 amino acids: CASSEHRGHTEAFF. The CDR3 nucleotides are TGCGCCAGCAGTGAACACAGGGGGCACACTGAAGCTTTCTTT.

There are many counts of this clonotype. V gene TRBV20-1 combines with J gene TRBJ2-2; D is possibly TRBD2 (5 bases). CDR3 length equals 17 residues. Germline V gene data show CDR1 as DFQATT and CDR2 as SNEGSKA (reference sequence). The V gene lost 3 bases and the J gene lost 0 bases, with 17 bases spanning the gap. The CDR3 protein is CSARGSGSFTNTGELFF. CDR3 DNA: TGCAGTGCTAGGGGGAGTGGCAGCTTTACGAACACCGGGGAGCTGTTTTTT.

Points on this clonotype: A read error may produce the germline difference seen at one junction end. CDR3 bases: TGTGCCAGCAGGGATAACAGGGGCCTGGCCAAAAGCATTCAGTACTTC. It codes for CASRDNRGLAKSIQYF. The chain couples TRBV12-3 or TRBV12-4 to TRBJ2-4; 7 bases are a match to TRBD1. The CDR3 extends over 16 amino acids.

This chain connects TRBV29-1 to TRBJ2-1; TRBD1 aligns across 7 bases. The CDR3 is made up of 14 amino acids. Germline CDR1 reads SQVTM; CDR2 reads ANQGSEA. Losses at the gene ends were 5 bases for V and 5 bases for J; bases not matched to a gene: 9. The CDR3 nucleotides are TGCAGCGTTACCCCAAGGGGGCTTGACAATGAGCAGTTCTTC. Translated, it gives CSVTPRGLDNEQFF.

This clonotype showed up many times. V usage is TRBV7-6 and J usage is TRBJ2-1; 9 positions match TRBD2. CDR1 and CDR2 from the germline V gene are SGHVS and FNYEAQ. The ends lost 5 bases at V and 7 bases at J; junction bases unmatched: 15. The CDR3 is made up of 17 amino acids. CDR3 sequence (DNA): TGTGCCAGCAGCCCGGCACTTATAGCGGGAGACTCGAATGAGCAGTTCTTC. This codes for CASSPALIAGDSNEQFF.